This entry is about one T cell receptor (beta chain). The CDR3 contains 17 residues. This entry belongs to a study of blood T cell repertoires in COVID-19. Study information: Samples came from the United States, Italy and Spain, spanning acute and convalescent COVID-19.

Clones were sequenced by immunoSEQ multiplex PCR, and TCRdb holds only the in-frame ones, with some missing. The sample holds approximately 390,000 clones, around 90% seen once. Those who participated ranged in age from roughly 18 to 90 years and resided in approximately 26 US areas. Allocation to cohorts depended on clinical history reported by the participants. The clonotype comes from a middle-aged woman with acute COVID-19. Sequences were obtained from PBMCs or T cells enriched from blood (not recorded which). The V gene is TRBV1, the J gene TRBJ2-7; the tabulated D call, TRBD2, remains unverified against the DNA. TRBV1 is flagged as a pseudogene. The CDR3 sequence is CTSSQEEPWRGGYEQYF. The CDR3 bases are TGCACCAGCAGCCAAGAGGAACCCTGGCGGGGGGGGTACGAGCAGTACTTC.